Below, one T cell receptor beta chain is given with its context. This specimen comes from a study of blood T cell repertoires in COVID-19. On the study more broadly: Samples taken during acute and convalescent COVID-19 were collected in the United States, Italy and Spain. The cDNA or gDNA used as material had been derived from T cells, B-cell-depleted T cells, or PBMCs.

Trimming removed 5 bases from V and 7 bases from J, with 14 bases in between. Germline CDR1 and CDR2: KGHSH and LQKENI. The CDR3 spans 13 residues. Original processing notes: Nucleated cell number was recorded as an estimate derived from reference gene primer amplification. TCRdb keeps only in-frame clones here, not all; method: immunoSEQ multiplex PCR. That table is the source of V, J and clone size, and D and trimming were worked out from the DNA. The sample lists about 110,000 clones, approximately 70% occurring once. Sequencing was done on a sample of peripheral blood. The TCR sequence derives from a woman aged 40-49 years with acute or convalescent COVID-19. This chain connects TRBV18 to TRBJ1-2; D possibly corresponds to TRBD1 (6 bases). CDR3 coding DNA: TGTGCCAGCTCAGGCTCAGGGGAAGGTGGCTACACCTTC. Protein sequence: CASSGSGEGGYTF.